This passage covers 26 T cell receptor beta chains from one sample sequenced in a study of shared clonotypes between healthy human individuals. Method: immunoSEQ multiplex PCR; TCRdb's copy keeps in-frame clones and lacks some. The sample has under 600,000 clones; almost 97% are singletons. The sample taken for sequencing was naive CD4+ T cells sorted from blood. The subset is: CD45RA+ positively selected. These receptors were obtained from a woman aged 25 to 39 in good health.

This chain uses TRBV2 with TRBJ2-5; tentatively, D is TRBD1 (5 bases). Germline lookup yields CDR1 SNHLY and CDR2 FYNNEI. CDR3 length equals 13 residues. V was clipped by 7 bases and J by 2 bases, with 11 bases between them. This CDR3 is CASTSQGQETQYF. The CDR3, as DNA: TGTGCCAGCACCAGTCAGGGTCAAGAGACCCAGTACTTC.

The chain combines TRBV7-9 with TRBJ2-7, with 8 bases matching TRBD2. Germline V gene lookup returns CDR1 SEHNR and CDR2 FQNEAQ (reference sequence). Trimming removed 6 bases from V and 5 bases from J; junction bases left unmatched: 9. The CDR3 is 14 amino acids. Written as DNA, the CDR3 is TGTGCCAGCAGTAGAAGCGGGAGAGGTGACGAGCAGTACTTC. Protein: CASSRSGRGDEQYF. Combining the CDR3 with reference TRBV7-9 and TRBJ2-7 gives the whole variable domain DTGVSQNPRHKITKRGQNVTFRCDPISEHNRLYWYRQTLGQGPEFLTYFQNEAQLEKSRLLSDRFSAERPKGSFSTLEIQRTEQGDSAMYLCASSRSGRGDEQYFGPGTRLTVT.

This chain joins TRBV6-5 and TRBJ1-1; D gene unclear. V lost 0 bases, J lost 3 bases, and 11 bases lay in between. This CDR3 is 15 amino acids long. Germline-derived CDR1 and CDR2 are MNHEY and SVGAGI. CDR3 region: CASSYSAGRDTEAFF. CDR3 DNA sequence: TGTGCCAGCAGTTACTCCGCCGGGCGAGACACTGAAGCTTTCTTT.

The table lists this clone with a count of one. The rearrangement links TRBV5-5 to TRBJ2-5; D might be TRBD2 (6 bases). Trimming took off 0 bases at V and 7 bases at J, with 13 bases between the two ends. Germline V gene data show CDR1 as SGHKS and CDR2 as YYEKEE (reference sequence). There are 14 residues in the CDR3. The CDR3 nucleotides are TGTGCCAGCAGCTTGGCCGGGAGTGGGTCGACCCAGTACTTC. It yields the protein CASSLAGSGSTQYF.

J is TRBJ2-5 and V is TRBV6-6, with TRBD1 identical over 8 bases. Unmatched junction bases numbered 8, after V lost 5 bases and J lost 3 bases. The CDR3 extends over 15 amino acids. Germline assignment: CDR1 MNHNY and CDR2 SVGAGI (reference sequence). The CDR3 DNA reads TGTGCCAGCAGTAGACAGGGGACCGCCAAAGAGACCCAGTACTTC. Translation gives CASSRQGTAKETQYF.

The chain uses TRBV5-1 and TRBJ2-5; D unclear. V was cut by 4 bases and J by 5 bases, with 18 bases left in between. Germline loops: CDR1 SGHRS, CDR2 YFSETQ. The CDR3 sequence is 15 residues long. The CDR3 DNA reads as TGCGCCAGCAGCCCCGGACCCGGTCGCCGGGAGACCCAGTACTTC. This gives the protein CASSPGPGRRETQYF.

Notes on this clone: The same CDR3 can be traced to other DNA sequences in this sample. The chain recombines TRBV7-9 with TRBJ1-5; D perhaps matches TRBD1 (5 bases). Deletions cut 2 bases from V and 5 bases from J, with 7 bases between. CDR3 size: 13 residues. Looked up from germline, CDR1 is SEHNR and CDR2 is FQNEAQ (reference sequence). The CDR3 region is CASSLQGDQPQHF. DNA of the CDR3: TGTGCCAGCAGCTTACAGGGCGATCAGCCCCAGCATTTT. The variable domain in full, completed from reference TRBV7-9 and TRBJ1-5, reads DTGVSQNPRHKITKRGQNVTFRCDPISEHNRLYWYRQTLGQGPEFLTYFQNEAQLEKSRLLSDRFSAERPKGSFSTLEIQRTEQGDSAMYLCASSLQGDQPQHFGDGTRLSIL.

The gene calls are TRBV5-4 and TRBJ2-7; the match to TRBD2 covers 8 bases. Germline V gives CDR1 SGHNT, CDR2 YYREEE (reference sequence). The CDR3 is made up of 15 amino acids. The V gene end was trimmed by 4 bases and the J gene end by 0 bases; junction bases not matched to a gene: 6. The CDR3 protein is CASSRAGGLSYEQYF. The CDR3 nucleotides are TGTGCCAGCAGCCGGGCGGGAGGACTCTCCTACGAGCAGTACTTC. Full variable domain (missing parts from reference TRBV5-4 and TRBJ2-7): ETGVTQSPTHLIKTRGQQVTLRCSSQSGHNTVSWYQQALGQGPQFIFQYYREEENGRGNFPPRFSGLQFPNYSSELNVNALELDDSALYLCASSRAGGLSYEQYFGPGTRLTVT.

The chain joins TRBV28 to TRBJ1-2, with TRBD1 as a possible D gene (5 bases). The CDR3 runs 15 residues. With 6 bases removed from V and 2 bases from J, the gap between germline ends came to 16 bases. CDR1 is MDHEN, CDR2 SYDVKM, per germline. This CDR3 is CASRAPGRTNYGYTF. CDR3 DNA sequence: TGTGCCAGCAGGGCTCCGGGACGGACAAACTATGGCTACACCTTC.

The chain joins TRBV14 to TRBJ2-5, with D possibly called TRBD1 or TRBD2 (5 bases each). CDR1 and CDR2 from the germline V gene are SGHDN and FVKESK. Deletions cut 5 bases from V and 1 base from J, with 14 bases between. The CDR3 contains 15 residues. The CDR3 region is CASSALLGTQETQYF. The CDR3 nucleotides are TGTGCCAGCAGCGCCCTCCTAGGGACCCAAGAGACCCAGTACTTC.

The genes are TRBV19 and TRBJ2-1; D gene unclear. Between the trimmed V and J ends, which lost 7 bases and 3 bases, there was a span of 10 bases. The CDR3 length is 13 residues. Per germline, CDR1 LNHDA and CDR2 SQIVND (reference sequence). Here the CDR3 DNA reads TGTGCCAGTATAAGCACTAACTACAATGAGCAGTTCTTC. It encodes CASISTNYNEQFF.

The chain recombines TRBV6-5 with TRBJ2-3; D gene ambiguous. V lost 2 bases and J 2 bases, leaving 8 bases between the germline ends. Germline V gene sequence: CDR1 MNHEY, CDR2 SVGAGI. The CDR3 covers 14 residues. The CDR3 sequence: CASSYRLLTDTQYF. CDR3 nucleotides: TGTGCCAGCAGTTACAGGCTACTCACAGATACGCAGTATTTT.

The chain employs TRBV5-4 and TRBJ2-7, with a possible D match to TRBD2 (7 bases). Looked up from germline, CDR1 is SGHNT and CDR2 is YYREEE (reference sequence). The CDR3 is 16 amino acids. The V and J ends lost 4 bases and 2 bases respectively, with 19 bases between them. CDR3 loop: CASSPGGGRHAYEQYF. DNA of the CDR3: TGTGCCAGCAGCCCTGGGGGCGGGAGACATGCCTACGAGCAGTACTTC.

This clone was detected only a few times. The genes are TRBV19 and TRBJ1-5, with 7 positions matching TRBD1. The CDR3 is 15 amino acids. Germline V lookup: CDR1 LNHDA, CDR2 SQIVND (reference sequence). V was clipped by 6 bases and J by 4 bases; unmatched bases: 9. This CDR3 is CASSSDRVPNQPQHF. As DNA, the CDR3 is TGTGCCAGTAGCAGCGACAGGGTACCAAATCAGCCCCAGCATTTT.

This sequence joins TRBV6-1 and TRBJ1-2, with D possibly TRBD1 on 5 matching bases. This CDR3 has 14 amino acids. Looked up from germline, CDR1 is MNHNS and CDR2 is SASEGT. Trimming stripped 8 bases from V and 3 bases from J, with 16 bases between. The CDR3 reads CASWGQGGYYGYTF. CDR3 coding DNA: TGTGCCAGCTGGGGCCAGGGAGGGTACTATGGCTACACCTTC.

CDR3 sequence (DNA): TGTGCCAGCAGCCCCCGGGATCTTGCGAATGAGCAGTTCTTC. This codes for CASSPRDLANEQFF. The chain uses TRBV27 and TRBJ2-1; possibly TRBD2 for D (5 bases). Germline assignment: CDR1 MNHEY and CDR2 SMNVEV (reference sequence). Deletions cut 6 bases from V and 7 bases from J, with 16 bases between. The CDR3 has 14 amino acids.

The CDR3 DNA is TGTGCCAGCTCACCACCGCGCCTAGCGGACCCCTACGAGCAGTACTTC. Its protein is CASSPPRLADPYEQYF. The rearrangement uses TRBV18 and TRBJ2-7; 7 bases fit TRBD2. J lost 2 bases, V lost 0 bases, and 7 bases had no gene match. Germline CDR1 reads KGHSH; CDR2 reads LQKENI. The CDR3 consists of 16 residues.

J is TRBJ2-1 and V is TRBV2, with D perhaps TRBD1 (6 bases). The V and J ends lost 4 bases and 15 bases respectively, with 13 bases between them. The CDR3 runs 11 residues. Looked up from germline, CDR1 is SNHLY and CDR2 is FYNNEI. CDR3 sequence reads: CASSGGRRGFF. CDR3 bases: TGTGCCAGCAGTGGGGGGCGGCGTGGGTTCTTC.

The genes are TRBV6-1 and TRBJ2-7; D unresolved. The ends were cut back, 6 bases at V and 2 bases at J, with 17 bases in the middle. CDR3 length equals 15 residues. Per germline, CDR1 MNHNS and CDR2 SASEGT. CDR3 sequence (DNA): TGTGCCAGCAGGGGATTAGACGGTCGAACCTACGAGCAGTACTTC. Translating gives CASRGLDGRTYEQYF.

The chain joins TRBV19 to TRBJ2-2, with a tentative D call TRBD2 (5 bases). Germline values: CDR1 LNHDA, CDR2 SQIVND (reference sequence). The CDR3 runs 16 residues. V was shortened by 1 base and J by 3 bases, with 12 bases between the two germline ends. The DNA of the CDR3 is TGTGCCAGTAGTATAGCCTCCCGGACTTACACCGGGGAGCTGTTTTTT. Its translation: CASSIASRTYTGELFF.

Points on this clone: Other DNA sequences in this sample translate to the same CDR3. CDR3 nucleotide sequence: TGTGCCAGTAGTAGGGGAGCTTACGAGCAGTACTTC. This translates into CASSRGAYEQYF. V and J are TRBV19 and TRBJ2-7, with a weak D call TRBD2 (5 bases). The CDR3 extends over 12 amino acids. The germline gives CDR1 LNHDA, CDR2 SQIVND (reference sequence). Trimming left V 4 bases short and J 4 bases short, with 8 bases between.

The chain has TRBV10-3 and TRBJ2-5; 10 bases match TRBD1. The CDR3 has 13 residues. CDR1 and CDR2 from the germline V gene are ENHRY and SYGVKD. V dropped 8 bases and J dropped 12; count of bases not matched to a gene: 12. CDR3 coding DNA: TGTGCCATCCACCAGACAGGGGGCGTCGAAAAGTACTTC. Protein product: CAIHQTGGVEKYF.

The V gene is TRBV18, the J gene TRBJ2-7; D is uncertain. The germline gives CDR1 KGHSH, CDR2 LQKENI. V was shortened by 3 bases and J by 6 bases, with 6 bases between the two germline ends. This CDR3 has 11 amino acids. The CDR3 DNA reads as TGTGCCAGCTCACCGGGTCCCGAGCAGTACTTC. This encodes CASSPGPEQYF.

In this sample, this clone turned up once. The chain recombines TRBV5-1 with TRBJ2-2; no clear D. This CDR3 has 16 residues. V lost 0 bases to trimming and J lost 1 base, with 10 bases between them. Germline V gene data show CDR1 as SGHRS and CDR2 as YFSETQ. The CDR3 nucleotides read TGCGCCAGCAGCTTGGCCGTTGCAGGGAACACCGGGGAGCTGTTTTTT. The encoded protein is CASSLAVAGNTGELFF.

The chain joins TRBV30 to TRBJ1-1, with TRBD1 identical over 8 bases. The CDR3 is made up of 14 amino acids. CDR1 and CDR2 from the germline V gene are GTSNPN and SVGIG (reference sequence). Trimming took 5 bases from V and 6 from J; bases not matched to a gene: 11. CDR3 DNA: TGTGCCTGGCAAAAACAGGGGGTCGGAGCTGAAGCTTTCTTT. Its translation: CAWQKQGVGAEAFF.

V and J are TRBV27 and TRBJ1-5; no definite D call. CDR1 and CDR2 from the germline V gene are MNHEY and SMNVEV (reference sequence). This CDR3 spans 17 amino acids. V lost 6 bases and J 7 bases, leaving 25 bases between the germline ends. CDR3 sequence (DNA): TGTGCCAGCAGCCAGACCAGACCGGGAAACTACCGGCAGCCCCAGCATTTT. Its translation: CASSQTRPGNYRQPQHF.